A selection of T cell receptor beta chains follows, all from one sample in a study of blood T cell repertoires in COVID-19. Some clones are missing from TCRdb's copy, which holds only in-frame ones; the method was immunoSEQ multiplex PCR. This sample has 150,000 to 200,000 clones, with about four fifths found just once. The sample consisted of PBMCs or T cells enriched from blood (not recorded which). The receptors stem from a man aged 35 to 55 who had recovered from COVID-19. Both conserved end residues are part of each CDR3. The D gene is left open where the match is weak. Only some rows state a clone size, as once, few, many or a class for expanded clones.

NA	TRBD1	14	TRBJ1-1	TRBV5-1	CASSLGQGYTEAFF	TGCGCCAGCAGCTTGGGACAGGGATACACTGAAGCTTTCTTT
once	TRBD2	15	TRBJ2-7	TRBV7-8	CASSLPGGDSYEQYF	TGTGCCAGCAGCCTCCCGGGGGGTGACTCCTACGAGCAGTACTTC
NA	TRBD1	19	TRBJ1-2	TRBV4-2	CASSLSTGGGIGPNYGYTF	TGTGCCAGCAGCCTATCTACAGGGGGCGGGATTGGACCAAACTATGGCTACACCTTC
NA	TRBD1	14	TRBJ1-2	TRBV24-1	CATSDPDRGNGYTF	TGTGCCACCAGTGACCCGGACAGGGGAAATGGCTACACCTTC
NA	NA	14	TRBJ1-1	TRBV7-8	CASSLASGNTEAFF	TGTGCCAGCAGCTTAGCCTCGGGAAACACTGAAGCTTTCTTT
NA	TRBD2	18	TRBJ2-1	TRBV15	CATSRAGFGTSGLNEQFF	TGTGCCACCAGCAGAGCAGGTTTCGGGACTAGCGGGCTCAATGAGCAGTTCTTC
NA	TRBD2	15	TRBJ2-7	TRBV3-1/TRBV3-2	CASSQDRGGGYEQYF	TGTGCCAGCAGCCAAGACCGCGGGGGTGGGTACGAGCAGTACTTC
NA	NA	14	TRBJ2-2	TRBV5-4	CASSLTQSTGELFF	TGTGCCAGCAGCTTGACGCAGTCCACCGGGGAGCTGTTTTTT
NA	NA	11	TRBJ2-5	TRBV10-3	CAISSGETQYF	TGTGCCATCTCCAGCGGGGAGACCCAGTACTTC
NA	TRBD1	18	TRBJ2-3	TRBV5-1	CASSLAQQGATSTDTQYF	TGCGCCAGCAGCTTGGCCCAACAGGGGGCTACCAGCACAGATACGCAGTATTTT
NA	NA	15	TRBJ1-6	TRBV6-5	CASSFNIRVRSPLHF	TGTGCCAGCAGCTTTAATATCAGGGTTCGGTCACCCCTCCACTTT
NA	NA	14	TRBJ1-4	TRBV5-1	CASSLGATNEKLFF	TGCGCCAGCAGCTTGGGGGCCACTAATGAAAAACTGTTTTTT
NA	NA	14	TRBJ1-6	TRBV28	CATPGGHESSPLHF	TGTGCCACACCTGGGGGACACGAAAGTTCACCCCTCCACTTT
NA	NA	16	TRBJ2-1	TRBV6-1	CASSESMAEPYNEQFF	TGTGCCAGCAGTGAGTCCATGGCAGAACCCTACAATGAGCAGTTCTTC